These T cell receptor beta chains were read from a single sample in a study of shared clonotypes between healthy human individuals. Produced via immunoSEQ multiplex PCR; TCRdb's table is partial and in-frame only. The sample lists approximately 2.5 million clones, 90% to 95% seen once, with 0.36% in the top ten. Input material: naive CD4+ T cells from PBMCs. Source of these receptors: a man aged 18 to 29 in good health. Some clones in this sample may be carry-over from other donors' samples. CDR3s include the opening cysteine and the closing phenylalanine or tryptophan. The D gene is left open where the match is weak. Expanded clones get a size class; other rows say once, few or many, or leave the size out.

NA	NA	TRBV6-1	TRBJ1-2	CASSVAHNYGYTF	TGTGCCAGCAGTGTTGCGCATAACTATGGCTACACCTTC
NA	NA	TRBV2	TRBJ1-5	CASSEQGLSNQPQHF	TGTGCCAGCAGTGAGCAGGGTCTTAGCAATCAGCCCCAGCATTTT
NA	NA	TRBV5-4	TRBJ2-7	CASSLRGRRQSYEQYF	TGTGCCAGCAGCTTGCGCGGCCGGAGACAGTCCTACGAGCAGTACTTC
TRBD1	NA	TRBV5-4	TRBJ1-1	CASSLSTGLGTEAFF	TGTGCCAGCAGCTTGTCGACAGGGTTGGGCACTGAAGCTTTCTTT
NA	few	TRBV4-1	TRBJ1-2	CASSQVAPGHGYTF	TGCGCCAGCAGCCAAGTCGCCCCAGGTCATGGCTACACCTTC
NA	NA	TRBV6-4	TRBJ1-6	CASSLGESPLHF	TGTGCCAGCAGTTTAGGGGAATCACCCCTCCACTTT
NA	NA	TRBV6-5	TRBJ2-7	CASSYSPKYPYEQYF	TGTGCCAGCAGTTACTCCCCTAAGTACCCCTACGAGCAGTACTTC
NA	NA	TRBV11-1	TRBJ1-5	CASSLTPGGPQHF	TGTGCCAGCAGCTTAACCCCCGGGGGACCCCAGCATTTT
NA	few	TRBV10-3	TRBJ1-3	CASQRGNTIYF	TGTGCCAGCCAAAGAGGAAACACCATATATTTT
NA	NA	TRBV5-1	TRBJ1-2	CASSLALDLGGYTF	TGCGCCAGCAGCTTGGCCCTGGATCTTGGGGGCTACACCTTC
NA	once	TRBV28	TRBJ2-7	CASLLRGHEQYF	TGTGCCAGCCTCTTGAGGGGCCACGAGCAGTACTTC
NA	NA	TRBV28	TRBJ1-1	CATSGGGTTEAFF	TGTGCCACCTCGGGGGGGGGAACGACTGAAGCTTTCTTT
NA	NA	TRBV2	TRBJ1-1	CASSEAASDTEAFF	TGTGCCAGCAGTGAAGCGGCCTCCGACACTGAAGCTTTCTTT
NA	NA	TRBV5-4	TRBJ2-1	CASSPRSWELRGEQFF	TGTGCCAGCAGCCCGAGGTCGTGGGAGCTCCGCGGTGAGCAGTTCTTC
TRBD2	NA	TRBV27	TRBJ2-2	CASSLRERAGELFF	TGTGCCAGCAGTTTGCGGGAGCGGGCGGGGGAGCTGTTTTTT
TRBD2	NA	TRBV10-3	TRBJ2-1	CAISETGGSGSDEQFF	TGTGCCATCAGTGAGACAGGAGGGAGCGGGAGCGATGAGCAGTTCTTC
NA	NA	TRBV2	TRBJ1-4	CASSEIVGNEKLFF	TGTGCCAGCAGTGAAATAGTCGGGAATGAAAAACTGTTTTTT
TRBD1	NA	TRBV7-3	TRBJ1-1	CASSSARDSEAFF	TGTGCCAGCAGCTCGGCCCGGGACAGTGAAGCTTTCTTT
NA	few	TRBV28	TRBJ1-5	CASSLTAATPNQPQHF	TGTGCCAGCAGTTTAACCGCAGCGACCCCCAATCAGCCCCAGCATTTT
TRBD1	NA	TRBV28	TRBJ1-6	CASSPRGQGEGSPLHF	TGTGCCAGCAGCCCACGGGGACAGGGGGAAGGTTCACCCCTCCACTTT
NA	few	TRBV18	TRBJ1-1	CASSPTPTEAFF	TGTGCCAGCTCGCCGACCCCCACTGAAGCTTTCTTT
TRBD1	NA	TRBV7-9	TRBJ1-4	CASSLGDRGNEKLFF	TGTGCCAGCAGCTTAGGGGACAGGGGAAATGAAAAACTGTTTTTT
NA	NA	TRBV5-4	TRBJ2-3	CASSRVQGTDTQYF	TGTGCCAGCAGCAGGGTACAGGGCACAGATACGCAGTATTTT
NA	NA	TRBV9	TRBJ2-3	CASSTGNTDTQYF	TGTGCCAGCAGTACAGGAAACACAGATACGCAGTATTTT
TRBD2	NA	TRBV7-9	TRBJ2-1	CASSLASGRARNEQFF	TGTGCCAGCAGCTTAGCTAGCGGGAGGGCCCGCAATGAGCAGTTCTTC
TRBD1	NA	TRBV28	TRBJ1-3	CASSPHRGSGNTIYF	TGTGCCAGCAGTCCGCACAGGGGATCCGGAAACACCATATATTTT
NA	once	TRBV28	TRBJ2-2	CASSSRMGLNTGELFF	TGTGCCAGCAGTTCCCGAATGGGCCTAAACACCGGGGAGCTGTTTTTT
TRBD2	once	TRBV28	TRBJ2-1	CASSLGLALDEQFF	TGTGCCAGCAGTTTAGGACTAGCTCTCGATGAGCAGTTCTTC
NA	once	TRBV2	TRBJ2-5	CASSELTQYF	TGTGCCAGCAGTGAATTGACTCAGTACTTC
NA	once	TRBV6-5	TRBJ2-7	CASSYSGRVGLEQYF	TGTGCCAGCAGTTACTCGGGCAGGGTCGGGCTGGAGCAGTACTTC
NA	NA	TRBV4-1	TRBJ1-4	CASSQVQTATNEKLFF	TGCGCCAGCAGCCAAGTACAGACGGCAACTAATGAAAAACTGTTTTTT
TRBD2	NA	TRBV9	TRBJ2-3	CASSGTSRTDTQYF	TGTGCCAGCAGTGGGACTAGCCGGACAGATACGCAGTATTTT
NA	NA	TRBV6-6	TRBJ2-6	CASSRPPGANVLTF	TGTGCCAGCAGTAGACCTCCTGGGGCCAACGTCCTGACTTTC
NA	NA	TRBV7-8	TRBJ1-5	CASSLGRILNQPQHF	TGTGCCAGCAGCTTAGGCCGTATTCTAAATCAGCCCCAGCATTTT
TRBD1	NA	TRBV5-5	TRBJ2-5	CASSFGTVQETQYF	TGTGCCAGCAGCTTTGGGACAGTCCAAGAGACCCAGTACTTC
TRBD2	NA	TRBV30	TRBJ2-2	CAWSKGLAGITGELFF	TGTGCCTGGAGTAAAGGTCTAGCGGGAATCACCGGGGAGCTGTTTTTT
NA	NA	TRBV27	TRBJ2-5	CASSPSQGRETQYF	TGTGCCAGCAGTCCCTCACAGGGTCGGGAGACCCAGTACTTC
NA	NA	TRBV19	TRBJ2-5	CASSIGQGVETQYF	TGTGCCAGTAGTATCGGTCAGGGCGTGGAGACCCAGTACTTC
NA	NA	TRBV28	TRBJ2-7	CASSRGREQYF	TGTGCCAGCAGTAGAGGGCGAGAGCAGTACTTC
NA	NA	TRBV27	TRBJ1-2	CASSLSRAYGYTF	TGTGCCAGCAGTTTATCCAGGGCCTATGGCTACACCTTC
TRBD1	NA	TRBV27	TRBJ1-4	CASSRTGFNLEEKLFF	TGTGCCAGCAGCAGGACAGGATTTAATTTAGAGGAAAAACTGTTTTTT
TRBD2	NA	TRBV7-3	TRBJ2-2	CASSLSLAGGGTGELFF	TGTGCCAGCAGCTTAAGCCTAGCGGGAGGGGGCACCGGGGAGCTGTTTTTT
TRBD1	NA	TRBV18	TRBJ1-6	CASSPASQGARDSPLHF	TGTGCCAGCTCACCAGCCTCACAGGGGGCGCGGGATTCACCCCTCCACTTT
NA	NA	TRBV5-1	TRBJ1-2	CASSPRDGGTYGYTF	TGCGCCAGCAGCCCCCGGGACGGAGGCACTTATGGCTACACCTTC